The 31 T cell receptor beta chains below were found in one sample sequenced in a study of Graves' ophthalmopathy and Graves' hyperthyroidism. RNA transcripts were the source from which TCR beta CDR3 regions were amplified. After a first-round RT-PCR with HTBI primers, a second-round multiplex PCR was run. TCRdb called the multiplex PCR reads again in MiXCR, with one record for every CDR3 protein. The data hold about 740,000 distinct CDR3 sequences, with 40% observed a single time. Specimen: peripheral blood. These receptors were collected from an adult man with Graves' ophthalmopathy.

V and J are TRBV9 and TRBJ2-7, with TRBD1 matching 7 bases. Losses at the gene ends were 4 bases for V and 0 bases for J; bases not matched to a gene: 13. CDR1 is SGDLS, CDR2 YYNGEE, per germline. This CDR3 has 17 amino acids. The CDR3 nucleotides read TGTGCCAGCAGCAGGGACCAGGGGACAGTCAACTCCTACGAGCAGTACTTC. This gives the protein CASSRDQGTVNSYEQYF.

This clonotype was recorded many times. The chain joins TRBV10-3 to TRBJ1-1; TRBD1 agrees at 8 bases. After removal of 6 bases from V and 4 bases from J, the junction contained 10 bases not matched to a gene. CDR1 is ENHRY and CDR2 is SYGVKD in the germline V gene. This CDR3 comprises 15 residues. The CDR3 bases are TGTGCCATCAGCCCCGGGACAGGCGAAAGCACTGAAGCTTTCTTT. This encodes CAISPGTGESTEAFF.

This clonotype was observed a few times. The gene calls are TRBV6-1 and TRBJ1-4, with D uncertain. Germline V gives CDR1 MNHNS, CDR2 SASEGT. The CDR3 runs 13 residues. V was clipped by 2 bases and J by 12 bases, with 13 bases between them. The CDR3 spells CASSEYGIGELFF. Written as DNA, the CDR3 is TGTGCCAGCAGTGAATATGGGATCGGGGAACTGTTTTTT.

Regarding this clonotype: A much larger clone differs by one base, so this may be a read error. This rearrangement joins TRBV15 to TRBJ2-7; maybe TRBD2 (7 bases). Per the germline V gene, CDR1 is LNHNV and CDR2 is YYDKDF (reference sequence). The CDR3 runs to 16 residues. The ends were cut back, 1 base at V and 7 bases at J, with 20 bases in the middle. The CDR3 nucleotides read TGTGCCACCAGCAGAGGGGAGGGCAGGGGTACCCAAGAGCAGTACTTC. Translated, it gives CATSRGEGRGTQEQYF.

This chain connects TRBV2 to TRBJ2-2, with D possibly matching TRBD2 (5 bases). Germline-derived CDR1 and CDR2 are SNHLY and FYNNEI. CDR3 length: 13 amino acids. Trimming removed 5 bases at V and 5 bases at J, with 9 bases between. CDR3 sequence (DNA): TGTGCCAGCAGTCAGAGGGTTACCGGGGAGCTGTTTTTT. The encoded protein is CASSQRVTGELFF.

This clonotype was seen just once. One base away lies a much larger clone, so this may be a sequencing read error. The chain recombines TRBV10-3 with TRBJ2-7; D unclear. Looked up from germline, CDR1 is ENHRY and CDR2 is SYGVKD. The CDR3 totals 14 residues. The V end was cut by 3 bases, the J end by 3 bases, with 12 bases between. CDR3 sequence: CAISDEESVYEQYF. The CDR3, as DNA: TGTGCCATCAGTGACGAGGAGTCAGTCTACGAGCAGTACTTC.

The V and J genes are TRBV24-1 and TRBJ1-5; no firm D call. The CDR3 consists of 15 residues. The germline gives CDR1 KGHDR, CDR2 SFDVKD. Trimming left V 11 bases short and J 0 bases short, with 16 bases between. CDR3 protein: CASSLAADSNQPQHF. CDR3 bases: TGTGCCAGCTCACTCGCCGCGGATAGCAATCAGCCCCAGCATTTT.

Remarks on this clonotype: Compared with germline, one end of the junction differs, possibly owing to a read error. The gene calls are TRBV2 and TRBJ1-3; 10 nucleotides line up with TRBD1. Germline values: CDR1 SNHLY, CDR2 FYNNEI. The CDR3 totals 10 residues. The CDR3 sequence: CASSETGGDF. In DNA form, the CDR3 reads TGTGCCAGCAGCGAGACAGGGGGCGATTTT.

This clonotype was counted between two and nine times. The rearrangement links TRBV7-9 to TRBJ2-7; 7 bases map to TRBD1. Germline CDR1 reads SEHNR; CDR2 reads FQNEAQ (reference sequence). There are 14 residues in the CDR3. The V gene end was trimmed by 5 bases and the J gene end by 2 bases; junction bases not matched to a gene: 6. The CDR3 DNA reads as TGTGCCAGCAGCACCCGGGACAGCCCCTACGAGCAGTACTTC. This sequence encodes CASSTRDSPYEQYF.

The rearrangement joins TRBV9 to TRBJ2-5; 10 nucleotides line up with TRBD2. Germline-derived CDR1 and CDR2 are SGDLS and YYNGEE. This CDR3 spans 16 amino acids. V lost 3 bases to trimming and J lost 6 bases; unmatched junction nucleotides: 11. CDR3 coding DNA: TGTGCCAGCAGCGCCGCAAAAGCGGGGGGGATGAAGACCCAGTACTTC. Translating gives CASSAAKAGGMKTQYF.

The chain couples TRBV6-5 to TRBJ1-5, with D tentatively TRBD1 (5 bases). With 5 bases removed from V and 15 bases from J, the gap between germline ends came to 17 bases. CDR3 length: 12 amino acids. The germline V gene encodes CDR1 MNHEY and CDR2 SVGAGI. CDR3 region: CASSAALGRPHF. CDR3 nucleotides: TGTGCCAGCAGTGCAGCGCTGGGGCGACCGCATTTT.

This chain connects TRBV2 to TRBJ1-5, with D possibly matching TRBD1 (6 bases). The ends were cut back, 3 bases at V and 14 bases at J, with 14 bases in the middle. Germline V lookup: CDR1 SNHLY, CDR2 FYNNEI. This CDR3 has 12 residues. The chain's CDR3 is CASSDTGADEHF. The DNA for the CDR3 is TGTGCCAGCAGTGATACGGGGGCGGACGAGCATTTT.

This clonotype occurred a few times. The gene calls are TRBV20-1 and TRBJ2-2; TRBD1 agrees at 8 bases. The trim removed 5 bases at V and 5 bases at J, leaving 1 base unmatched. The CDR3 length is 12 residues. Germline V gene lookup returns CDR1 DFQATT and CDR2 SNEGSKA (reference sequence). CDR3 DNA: TGCAGTGCTTGGACAGGGACCGGGGAGCTGTTTTTT. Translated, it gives CSAWTGTGELFF.

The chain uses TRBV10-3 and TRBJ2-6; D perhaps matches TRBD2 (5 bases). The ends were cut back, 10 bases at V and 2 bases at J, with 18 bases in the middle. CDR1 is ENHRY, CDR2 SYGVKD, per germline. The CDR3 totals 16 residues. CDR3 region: CASSSAKGAGANVLTF. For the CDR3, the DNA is TGTGCCAGCAGCTCAGCGAAGGGAGCTGGGGCCAACGTCCTGACTTTC.

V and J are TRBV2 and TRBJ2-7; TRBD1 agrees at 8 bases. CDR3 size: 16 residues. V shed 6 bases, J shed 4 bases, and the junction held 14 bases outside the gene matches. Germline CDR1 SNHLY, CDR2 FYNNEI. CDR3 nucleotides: TGTGCCAGCAGCCAAGGAAGTAGGACAGGGAGTTACGAGCAGTACTTC. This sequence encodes CASSQGSRTGSYEQYF.

The CDR3 is CASSVRHGTGELFF. CDR3 in DNA: TGTGCCAGCAGTGTACGTCATGGCACCGGGGAGCTGTTTTTT. The chain carries TRBV2 and TRBJ2-2; D unclear. The V end lost 4 bases, the J end lost 4 bases, and 10 bases lay between the germline ends. CDR3 size: 14 residues. CDR1 SNHLY and CDR2 FYNNEI come from the germline V gene. Full variable domain (outside the CDR3, taken from reference TRBV2 and TRBJ2-2): EPEVTQTPSHQVTQMGQEVILRCVPISNHLYFYWYRQILGQKVEFLVSFYNNEISEKSEIFDDQFSVERPDGSNFTLKIRSTKLEDSAMYFCASSVRHGTGELFFGEGSRLTVL.

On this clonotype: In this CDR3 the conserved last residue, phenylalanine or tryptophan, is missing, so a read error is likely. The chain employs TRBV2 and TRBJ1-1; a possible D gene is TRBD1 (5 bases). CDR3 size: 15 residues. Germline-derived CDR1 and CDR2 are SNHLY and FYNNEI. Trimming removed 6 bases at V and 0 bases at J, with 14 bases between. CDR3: CASSGPGTLNTEAFL. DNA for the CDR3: TGTGCCAGCAGCGGCCCGGGGACGCTGAACACTGAAGCTTTCCTT.

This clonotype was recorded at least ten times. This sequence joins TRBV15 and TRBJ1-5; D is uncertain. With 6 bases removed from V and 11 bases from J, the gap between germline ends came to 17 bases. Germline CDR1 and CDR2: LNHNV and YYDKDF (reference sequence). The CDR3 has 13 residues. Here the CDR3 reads CATSWRAPESQHF. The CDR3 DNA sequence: TGTGCCACCAGTTGGAGGGCCCCTGAGTCCCAGCATTTT.

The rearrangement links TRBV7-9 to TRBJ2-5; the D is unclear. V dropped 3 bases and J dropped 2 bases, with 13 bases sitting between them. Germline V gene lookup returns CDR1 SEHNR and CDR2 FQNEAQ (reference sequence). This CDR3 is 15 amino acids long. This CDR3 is CASSFGWTVQETQYF. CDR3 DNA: TGTGCCAGCAGCTTTGGATGGACGGTACAAGAGACCCAGTACTTC.

CDR3 nucleotides: TGTGCCATCAGTGAGTCGGTTAGCGGGATCTACGAGCAGTACTTC. It translates to CAISESVSGIYEQYF. V usage is TRBV10-3 and J usage is TRBJ2-7, with 8 positions matching TRBD2. The junction had 4 bases not matched to a gene; V was cut back by 0 bases and J by 3 bases. Germline loops: CDR1 ENHRY, CDR2 SYGVKD. The CDR3 consists of 15 residues.

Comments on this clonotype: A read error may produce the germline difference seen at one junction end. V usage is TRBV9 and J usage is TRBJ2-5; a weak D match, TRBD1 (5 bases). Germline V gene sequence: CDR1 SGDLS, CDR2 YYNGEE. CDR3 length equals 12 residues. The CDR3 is CASGQGVEAQYF. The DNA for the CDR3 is TGTGCCAGCGGTCAGGGTGTAGAGGCCCAGTACTTC. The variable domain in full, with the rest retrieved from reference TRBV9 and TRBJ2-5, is DSGVTQTPKHLITATGQRVTLRCSPRSGDLSVYWYQQSLDQGLQFLIQYYNGEERAKGNILERFSAQQFPDLHSELNLSSLELGDSALYFCASGQGVEAQYFGPGTRLLVL.

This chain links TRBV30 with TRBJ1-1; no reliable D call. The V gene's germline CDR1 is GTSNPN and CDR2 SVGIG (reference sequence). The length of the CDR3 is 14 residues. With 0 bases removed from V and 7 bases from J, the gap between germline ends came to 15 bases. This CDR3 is CAWSVLGVGGEAFF. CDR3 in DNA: TGTGCCTGGAGTGTACTTGGGGTGGGAGGTGAAGCTTTCTTT.

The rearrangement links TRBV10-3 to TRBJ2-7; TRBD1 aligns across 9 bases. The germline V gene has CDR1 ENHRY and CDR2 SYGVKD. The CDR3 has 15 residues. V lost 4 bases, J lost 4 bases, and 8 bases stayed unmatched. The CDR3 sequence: CAISATTGGQYEQYF. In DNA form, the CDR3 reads TGTGCCATCAGTGCCACGACAGGGGGTCAATACGAGCAGTACTTC.

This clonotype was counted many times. The CDR3 nucleotides are TGTGCCAGCAGCTCAGGGGATAGCAATCAGCCCCAGCATTTT. It codes for CASSSGDSNQPQHF. V and J are TRBV7-8 and TRBJ1-5; the D gene is possibly TRBD1 (6 bases). This CDR3 spans 14 amino acids. The V gene's germline CDR1 is SGHVS and CDR2 FQNEAQ. Trimming took off 4 bases at V and 0 bases at J, with 7 bases between the two ends. Full variable domain (missing parts from reference TRBV7-8 and TRBJ1-5): GAGVSQSPRYKVAKRGQDVALRCDPISGHVSLFWYQQALGQGPEFLTYFQNEAQLDKSGLPSDRFFAERPEGSVSTLKIQRTQQEDSAVYLCASSSGDSNQPQHFGDGTRLSIL.

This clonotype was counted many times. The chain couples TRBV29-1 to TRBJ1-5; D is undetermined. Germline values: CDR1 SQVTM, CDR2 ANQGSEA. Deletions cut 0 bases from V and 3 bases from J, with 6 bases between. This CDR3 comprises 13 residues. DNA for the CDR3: TGCAGCGTTGAAGAAGATCCCAATCAGCCCCAGCATTTT. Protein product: CSVEEDPNQPQHF.

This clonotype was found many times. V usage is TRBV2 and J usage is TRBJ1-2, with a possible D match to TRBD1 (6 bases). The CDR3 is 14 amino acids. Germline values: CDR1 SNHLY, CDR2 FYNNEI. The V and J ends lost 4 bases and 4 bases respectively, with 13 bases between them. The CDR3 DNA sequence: TGTGCCAGCAGTGGTGGACAGCGGGGCTATGGCTACACCTTC. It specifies CASSGGQRGYGYTF.

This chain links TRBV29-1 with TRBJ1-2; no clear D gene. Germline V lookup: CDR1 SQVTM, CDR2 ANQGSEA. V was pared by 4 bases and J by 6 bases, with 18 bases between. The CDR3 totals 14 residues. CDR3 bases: TGCAGCGTTGCAATCCGGAGTCACGGTGATGGCTACACCTTC. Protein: CSVAIRSHGDGYTF.

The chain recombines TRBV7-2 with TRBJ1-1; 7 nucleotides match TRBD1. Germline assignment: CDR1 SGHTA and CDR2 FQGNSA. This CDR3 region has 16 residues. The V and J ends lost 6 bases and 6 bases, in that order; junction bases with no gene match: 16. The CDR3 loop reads CASRRDSRGSYAEAFF. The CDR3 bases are TGTGCCAGCAGGCGGGACTCCAGGGGGTCGTACGCTGAAGCTTTCTTT.

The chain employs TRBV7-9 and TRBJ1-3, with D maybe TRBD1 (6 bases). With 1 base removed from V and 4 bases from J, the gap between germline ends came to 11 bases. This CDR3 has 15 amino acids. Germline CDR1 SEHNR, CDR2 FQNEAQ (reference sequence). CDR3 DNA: TGTGCCAGCAGCTTAGATGCAGGGGCGGGAAACACCATATATTTT. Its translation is CASSLDAGAGNTIYF.

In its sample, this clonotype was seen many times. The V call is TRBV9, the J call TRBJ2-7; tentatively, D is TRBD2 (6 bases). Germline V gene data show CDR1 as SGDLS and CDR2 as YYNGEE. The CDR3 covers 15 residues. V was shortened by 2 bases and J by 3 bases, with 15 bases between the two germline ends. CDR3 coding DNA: TGTGCCAGCAGCGTGAGTGGGGGACTTAACTACGAGCAGTACTTC. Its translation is CASSVSGGLNYEQYF.

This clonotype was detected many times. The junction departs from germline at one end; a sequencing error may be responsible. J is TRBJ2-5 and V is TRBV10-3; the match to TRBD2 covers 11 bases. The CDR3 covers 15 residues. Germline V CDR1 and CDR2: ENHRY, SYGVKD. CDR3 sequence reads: CASSYSTSGIGTQYF. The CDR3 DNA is TGTGCCAGCAGTTACTCGACTAGCGGGATCGGGACCCAGTACTTC.